This entry describes one T cell receptor (beta chain). Its matching antigen is unknown. This entry belongs to a study of T cell responses to AZD1222 COVID-19 vaccine. Germline CDR1 LGHDT, CDR2 YNNKEL (reference sequence). The CDR3 spans 16 residues. The V and J ends lost 0 bases and 3 bases, in that order; junction bases with no gene match: 5. Measured with immunoSEQ multiplex PCR; TCRdb has only the in-frame clones, and not every one. Among 72,000 or so clones listed, approximately 81% were seen once. Study observations and caveats: Sampling captured repertoires only after the peak T cell response. Among the donors, most were white British and more were female, and clonal diversity was possibly underestimated.

The sample consisted of peripheral blood, taken on day 0 of AZD1222 vaccination. This receptor was identified in an adult in good health. V and J are TRBV3-1 (or the pseudogene TRBV3-2) and TRBJ2-3; TRBD2 agrees at 8 bases. CDR3 protein: CASSQDNGGRTDTQYF. CDR3 bases: TGTGCCAGCAGCCAAGATAATGGCGGGAGGACAGATACGCAGTATTTT.